This T cell receptor (beta chain) emerged from a study of T cells in localized non-small cell lung cancer. The repertoire was sequenced with immunoSEQ multiplex PCR; TCRdb's copy has only in-frame clones and lacks some. The table has 2,000 to 3,000 clones, around 36% seen once. Turning to this clone: Its antigen remains unidentified.

The study, taken as a whole, reports: Adjacent lung exhibited a median of about 50 among the 100 most abundant tumor clones.

The source of this sequence is a man aged 40 to 69 with stage II lung adenocarcinoma. Sample: lung tumor tissue, taken before any cancer treatment.

As DNA, the CDR3 is TGTGCCAGTAGTATTAGCGTCGCCAATCAGCCCCAGCATTTT. Translating it yields CASSISVANQPQHF. This chain links TRBV19 with TRBJ1-5, with D unresolved. This CDR3 is built from 14 residues. CDR1 and CDR2 from the germline V gene are LNHDA and SQIVND (reference sequence). Trimming cost V 3 bases and J 3 bases, with 9 bases left between them.